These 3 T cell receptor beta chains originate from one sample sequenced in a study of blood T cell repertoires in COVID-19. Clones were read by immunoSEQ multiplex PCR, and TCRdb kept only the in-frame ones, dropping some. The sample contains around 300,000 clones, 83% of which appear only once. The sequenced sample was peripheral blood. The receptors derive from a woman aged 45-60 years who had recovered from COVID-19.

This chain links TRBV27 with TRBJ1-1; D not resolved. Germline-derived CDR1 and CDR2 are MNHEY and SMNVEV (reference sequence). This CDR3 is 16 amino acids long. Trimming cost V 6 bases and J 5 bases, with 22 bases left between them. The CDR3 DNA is TGTGCCAGCAGCTTGACGTCTGCAAACTATGGAACTGAAGCTTTCTTT. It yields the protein CASSLTSANYGTEAFF.

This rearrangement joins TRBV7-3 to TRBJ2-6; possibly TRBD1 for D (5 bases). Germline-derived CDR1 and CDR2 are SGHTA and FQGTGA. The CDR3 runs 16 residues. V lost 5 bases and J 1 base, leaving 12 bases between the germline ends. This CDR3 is CASSIDSSSGANVLTF. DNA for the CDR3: TGTGCCAGCAGCATCGACAGTTCTTCTGGGGCCAACGTCCTGACTTTC.

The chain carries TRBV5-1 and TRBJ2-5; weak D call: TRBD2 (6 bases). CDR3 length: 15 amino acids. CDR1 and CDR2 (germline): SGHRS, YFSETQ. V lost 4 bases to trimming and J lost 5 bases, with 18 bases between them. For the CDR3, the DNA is TGCGCCAGCAGCGCAGGATCAGGGAGCGGGGAGACCCAGTACTTC. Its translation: CASSAGSGSGETQYF.